Below, 5 T cell receptor beta chains from the same sample are listed, as sequenced in a study of cytomegalovirus exposure and HLA in healthy donors. Both 60 Vbeta primers and 13 Jbeta primers went into the PCR. Produced via immunoSEQ multiplex PCR; TCRdb's table is partial and in-frame only. The sample contains about 160,000 clones, around 80% of which appear only once. The sample was PBMCs. The source of these receptors is a female donor in good health and CMV-seronegative.

This clone was seen more than once but under ten times. V is TRBV7-8 and J is TRBJ1-2; D perhaps matches TRBD1 (6 bases). V was pared by 1 base and J by 4 bases, with 10 bases between. Looked up from germline, CDR1 is SGHVS and CDR2 is FQNEAQ. The CDR3 contains 14 residues. The CDR3 nucleotides read TGTGCCAGCAGCTTAGATACAGGGTTCTATGGCTACACCTTC. Encoded protein: CASSLDTGFYGYTF.

This CDR3 is CASSYGGRANVLTF. CDR3 nucleotide sequence: TGTGCCAGTAGTTACGGGGGGCGGGCCAACGTCCTGACTTTC. This chain connects TRBV19 to TRBJ2-6; weak D call: TRBD2 (7 bases). With 5 bases removed from V and 5 bases from J, the gap between germline ends came to 10 bases. This CDR3 has 14 residues. Germline V gives CDR1 LNHDA, CDR2 SQIVND (reference sequence).

This clone was detected a few times. This rearrangement joins TRBV20-1 to TRBJ1-2, with D possibly being TRBD1 (5 bases). The CDR3 runs 10 residues. Trimming left V 5 bases short and J 4 bases short, with 5 bases between. Germline values: CDR1 DFQATT, CDR2 SNEGSKA (reference sequence). DNA for the CDR3: TGCAGTGCTCAGGGCTATGGCTACACCTTC. As protein: CSAQGYGYTF.

This clone was detected once. This chain connects TRBV6-6 to TRBJ1-5, with D possibly TRBD1 on 6 matching bases. With 5 bases removed from V and 2 bases from J, the gap between germline ends came to 10 bases. This CDR3 contains 14 residues. Germline lookup yields CDR1 MNHNY and CDR2 SVGAGI (reference sequence). CDR3 coding DNA: TGTGCCAGCAGTCCAAGACAGGGCAATCAGCCCCAGCATTTT. It translates to CASSPRQGNQPQHF.

This chain connects TRBV27 to TRBJ2-5; 12 bases line up with TRBD1. Trimming at V came to 6 bases and at J to 5 bases, leaving 10 bases not matched to a gene. The CDR3 totals 16 residues. The germline V gene encodes CDR1 MNHEY and CDR2 SMNVEV (reference sequence). This CDR3 reads CASRSTGQGAWETQYF. The CDR3 nucleotides are TGTGCCAGCAGGTCAACGGGACAGGGGGCTTGGGAGACCCAGTACTTC.